Below, 30 T cell receptor beta chains from the same sample are listed, as sequenced in a study of T cell repertoires in cytomegalovirus infection. Each CDR3 protein gets one entry after TCRdb re-called the reads with MiXCR. The repertoire holds around 750,000 distinct CDR3 sequences, with 30% to 35% as singletons. Antigens of these TCRs are unknown. This specimen was cultured CD8+ T cells from PBMCs, taken from culture after CMV antigen stimulation. These receptors were taken from a human donor in good health (CMV status not recorded). Some clones in this sample may be carry-over from other donors' samples.

CDR3 sequence: CASSTTGRGWETQYF. CDR3 in DNA: TGTGCCAGCAGCACGACAGGACGGGGGTGGGAGACCCAGTACTTC. The chain couples TRBV7-9 to TRBJ2-5; D tentatively fits TRBD1 or TRBD2 (6 bases each). The germline gives CDR1 SEHNR, CDR2 FQNEAQ (reference sequence). CDR3 length: 15 amino acids. V lost 5 bases, J lost 5 bases, and 18 bases lay in between.

This clonotype was seen a few times. Written as DNA, the CDR3 is TGTGCCAGCAGCTTAAGCAGGGGAGGAGGACAGGGCTACACCTTC. Encoded protein: CASSLSRGGGQGYTF. The genes are TRBV7-2 and TRBJ1-2; D possibly corresponds to TRBD1 (6 bases). Germline CDR1 reads SGHTA; CDR2 reads FQGNSA. This CDR3 spans 15 amino acids. The germline V and J ends were trimmed by 2 bases and 8 bases, with 18 bases remaining between them.

This clonotype was seen a handful of times. CDR3 DNA: TGCGCCAGCAGTGGGACTAGCGGGGGCCATTCCTACAATGAGCAGTTCTTC. Residues: CASSGTSGGHSYNEQFF. V usage is TRBV10-1 and J usage is TRBJ2-1; TRBD2 matches at 13 bases. Germline V gives CDR1 WNHNN, CDR2 SYGVQD (reference sequence). The CDR3 consists of 17 residues. V lost 4 bases to trimming and J lost 1 base; unmatched junction nucleotides: 4.

The table lists this clonotype with a few counts. The CDR3 protein is CASSQISGGDTGELFF. Here the CDR3 DNA reads TGTGCCAGCAGCCAGATAAGTGGAGGGGACACCGGGGAGCTGTTTTTT. This rearrangement joins TRBV5-6 to TRBJ2-2; D is possibly TRBD2 (6 bases). The CDR3 length is 16 residues. CDR1 and CDR2 (germline): SGHDT, YYEEEE. The V end was cut by 4 bases, the J end by 3 bases, with 16 bases between.

This clonotype occurred a few times. The V call is TRBV28, the J call TRBJ1-6; the D gene is possibly TRBD1 (5 bases). V was trimmed by 6 bases and J by 8 bases, leaving 17 bases between them. Germline V gives CDR1 MDHEN, CDR2 SYDVKM. The CDR3 contains 15 residues. CDR3 sequence (DNA): TGTGCCAGCAGGATTTCGGGGACCCTGTATTCACCCCTCCACTTT. Residues: CASRISGTLYSPLHF.

The chain recombines TRBV12-3 or TRBV12-4 with TRBJ2-1, with 11 bases lining up with TRBD2. J lost 5 bases, V lost 3 bases, and 21 bases had no gene match. This CDR3 region has 21 residues. CDR3 DNA: TGTGCCAGCAGTTTTGACGTACTAGCGGGGGAAAAGAAGCAACCCGACAATGAGCAGTTCTTC. Translated, it gives CASSFDVLAGEKKQPDNEQFF.

Written as DNA, the CDR3 is TGCGCCAGCAGCCTTGAGGGTGCCAGGGATGGTTCACCCCTCCACTTT. Translated, it gives CASSLEGARDGSPLHF. The rearrangement links TRBV4-1 to TRBJ1-6, with D possibly being TRBD1 (5 bases). This CDR3 comprises 16 residues. V dropped 4 bases and J dropped 9 bases, with 19 bases sitting between them. Germline V gene lookup returns CDR1 MGHRA and CDR2 YSYEKL.

The V gene is TRBV7-2, the J gene TRBJ2-7, with D tentatively TRBD1 (5 bases). The CDR3 has 14 residues. Germline V CDR1 and CDR2: SGHTA, FQGNSA. The germline V and J ends were trimmed by 2 bases and 3 bases, with 11 bases remaining between them. CDR3 amino acids: CASSLSQGGYEQYV. The CDR3 DNA follows: TGTGCCAGCAGCTTAAGCCAGGGCGGCTACGAGCAGTACGTC.

V is TRBV27 and J is TRBJ2-3; D uncertain. The CDR3 contains 16 residues. CDR1 is MNHEY and CDR2 is SMNVEV in the germline V gene (reference sequence). V lost 5 bases and J 1 base, leaving 16 bases between the germline ends. The CDR3 here is CASSPHPSSRTDTQYF. The CDR3 region has the DNA TGTGCCAGCAGTCCCCACCCCTCGTCACGCACAGATACGCAGTATTTT.

This clonotype appeared a few times. V usage is TRBV6-2 or TRBV6-3 and J usage is TRBJ2-2, with a tentative D call TRBD1 (5 bases). The V end lost 2 bases, the J end lost 3 bases, and 10 bases lay between the germline ends. Germline CDR1 and CDR2: MNHEY and SVGEGT. This CDR3 contains 15 residues. In DNA, the CDR3 is TGTGCCAGCAGTTACAGGGGATGGGACACCGGGGAGCTGTTTTTT. Translated: CASSYRGWDTGELFF.

This clonotype was counted many times. The V call is TRBV7-2, the J call TRBJ2-3, with 13 bases matching TRBD2. CDR1 is SGHTA, CDR2 FQGNSA, per germline. The CDR3 length is 16 residues. With V trimmed by 3 bases and J by 3 bases, 3 bases remained unmatched. The CDR3 region is CASSFELAGGTDTQYF. Here the CDR3 DNA reads TGTGCCAGCAGCTTTGAACTAGCGGGGGGGACAGATACGCAGTATTTT.

The chain is built from TRBV19 and TRBJ2-1; a possible D gene is TRBD1 (6 bases). The CDR3 loop spans 16 amino acids. The germline V gene encodes CDR1 LNHDA and CDR2 SQIVND (reference sequence). Trimming left V 5 bases short and J 5 bases short, with 19 bases between. Written as DNA, the CDR3 is TGTGCCAGTAGTTTCCATCCCGGGACATATGACAATGAGCAGTTCTTC. Translating gives CASSFHPGTYDNEQFF. The full variable domain, its missing parts supplied by reference TRBV19 and TRBJ2-1, is DGGITQSPKYLFRKEGQNVTLSCEQNLNHDAMYWYRQDPGQGLRLIYYSQIVNDFQKGDIAEGYSVSREKKESFPLTVTSAQKNPTAFYLCASSFHPGTYDNEQFFGPGTRLTVL.

The chain recombines TRBV20-1 with TRBJ1-2, with a possible D match to TRBD1 (6 bases). The CDR3 extends over 13 amino acids. Trimming took off 4 bases at V and 4 bases at J, with 13 bases between the two ends. Per the germline V gene, CDR1 is DFQATT and CDR2 is SNEGSKA (reference sequence). Here the CDR3 DNA reads TGCAGTGCTACGGGACATCGAGGCTATGGCTACACCTTC. This encodes CSATGHRGYGYTF.

This chain uses TRBV7-9 with TRBJ1-1; no firm D call. The CDR3 contains 14 residues. V shed 5 bases and J shed 1 base, with 11 bases lying between them. Germline V gene lookup returns CDR1 SEHNR and CDR2 FQNEAQ (reference sequence). The DNA for the CDR3 is TGTGCCAGCAGCCCTGGGATTCCGAACACTGAAGCTTTCTTT. Residues: CASSPGIPNTEAFF. Together with reference TRBV7-9 and TRBJ1-1, the CDR3 gives the full variable domain: DTGVSQNPRHKITKRGQNVTFRCDPISEHNRLYWYRQTLGQGPEFLTYFQNEAQLEKSRLLSDRFSAERPKGSFSTLEIQRTEQGDSAMYLCASSPGIPNTEAFFGQGTRLTVV.

This CDR3 reads CASSPTDRVNTEAFF. The CDR3 region has the DNA TGTGCCAGCAGCCCAACGGACAGGGTGAACACTGAAGCTTTCTTT. This sequence joins TRBV7-6 and TRBJ1-1; 8 bases agree with TRBD1. This CDR3 spans 15 amino acids. V shed 5 bases and J 0 bases; nucleotides not matched to a gene: 5. CDR1 and CDR2 from the germline V gene are SGHVS and FNYEAQ.

This clonotype was picked up a small number of times. V and J are TRBV10-3 and TRBJ2-7, with TRBD1 matching over 7 bases. This CDR3 is 12 amino acids long. Per germline, CDR1 ENHRY and CDR2 SYGVKD. V lost 6 bases to trimming and J lost 4 bases; unmatched junction nucleotides: 3. The CDR3 loop reads CAIRVQGYEQYF. The DNA of the CDR3 is TGTGCCATCAGGGTACAGGGGTACGAGCAGTACTTC.

The rearrangement links TRBV20-1 to TRBJ2-5; 8 bases align to TRBD1. The CDR3 covers 15 residues. The trim removed 5 bases at V and 1 base at J, leaving 9 bases unmatched. Germline assignment: CDR1 DFQATT and CDR2 SNEGSKA (reference sequence). CDR3 in amino acids: CSAQSGTGLQETQYF. In nucleotides, the CDR3 is TGCAGTGCTCAATCCGGGACAGGCCTCCAAGAGACCCAGTACTTC.

CDR3 sequence: CARHGTGNNEQFF. The DNA for the CDR3 is TGTGCCAGGCACGGGACAGGAAACAATGAGCAGTTCTTC. The chain recombines TRBV2 with TRBJ2-1; TRBD1 aligns across 8 bases. Germline lookup yields CDR1 SNHLY and CDR2 FYNNEI. This CDR3 is 13 amino acids long. J lost 5 bases, V lost 9 bases, and 6 bases had no gene match. Full variable domain (missing parts from reference TRBV2 and TRBJ2-1): EPEVTQTPSHQVTQMGQEVILRCVPISNHLYFYWYRQILGQKVEFLVSFYNNEISEKSEIFDDQFSVERPDGSNFTLKIRSTKLEDSAMYFCARHGTGNNEQFFGPGTRLTVL.

This clonotype was detected many times. The CDR3 region has the DNA TGTGCCAGCAGCCCCGGACTAGCGGGGGCCCACACCGGGGAGCTGTTTTTT. This codes for CASSPGLAGAHTGELFF. This chain connects TRBV7-3 to TRBJ2-2, with TRBD2 matching 13 bases. CDR3 length equals 17 residues. The V gene's germline CDR1 is SGHTA and CDR2 FQGTGA. With V trimmed by 5 bases and J by 3 bases, 6 bases remained unmatched.

This clonotype occurred a few times. The CDR3 protein is CASSPKPSTGELFF. Written as DNA, the CDR3 is TGTGCCAGCAGCCCCAAACCCAGCACCGGGGAGCTGTTTTTT. J is TRBJ2-2 and V is TRBV4-2; D ambiguous. Germline assignment: CDR1 LGHNA and CDR2 YNFKEQ. This CDR3 has 14 amino acids. Deletions cut 4 bases from V and 4 bases from J, with 10 bases between.

This clonotype was recorded at least ten times. This chain links TRBV10-3 with TRBJ1-2, with D hard to call. The CDR3 is 12 amino acids. The V gene lost 3 bases and the J gene lost 10 bases, with 12 bases spanning the gap. The V gene's germline CDR1 is ENHRY and CDR2 SYGVKD. The CDR3 DNA reads as TGTGCCATCAGTGACCCCGGAAAAAACTACACCTTC. It translates to CAISDPGKNYTF.

The CDR3, as DNA: TGTGCTGGCAGCGCCCTGACAGGCTTGAACACTGAAGCTTTCTTT. It is translated as CAGSALTGLNTEAFF. This sequence joins TRBV7-6 and TRBJ1-1; a possible D gene is TRBD1 (6 bases). The CDR3 runs to 15 residues. Germline values: CDR1 SGHVS, CDR2 FNYEAQ.

In this sample, this clonotype turned up many times. This chain connects TRBV6-5 to TRBJ2-1; unclear D gene. There are 13 residues in the CDR3. Germline CDR1 is MNHEY and CDR2 is SVGAGI. Trimming cost V 0 bases and J 6 bases, with 6 bases left between them. The CDR3 spells CASSYSGSNEQFF. The CDR3 DNA sequence: TGTGCCAGCAGTTACTCGGGGTCCAATGAGCAGTTCTTC.

This clonotype was counted between two and nine times. The CDR3 coding sequence is TGTGCCAGCAGTTTAAACGGGGGGGACCCCCGGAATACGCAGTATTTT. Translation gives CASSLNGGDPRNTQYF. This chain joins TRBV28 and TRBJ2-3; TRBD2 matches at 8 bases. The germline V gene has CDR1 MDHEN and CDR2 SYDVKM. V lost 2 bases, J lost 7 bases, and 11 bases stayed unmatched. The CDR3 runs 16 residues.

As concerns this clonotype: Sequence at one end of the junction differs from germline and may be a read error. The chain carries TRBV10-2 and TRBJ1-1, with 9 bases that match TRBD1. Germline V CDR1 and CDR2: WSHSY, SAAADI. CDR3 size: 15 residues. CDR3 nucleotides: TGTGCCAGCAGCTTCCCGGGACAGGGATTCGCTGAAGCTTTCTTT. It codes for CASSFPGQGFAEAFF.

The chain recombines TRBV15 with TRBJ2-2; weak D call: TRBD2 (6 bases). The germline V gene has CDR1 LNHNV and CDR2 YYDKDF (reference sequence). V was shortened by 2 bases and J by 7 bases, with 17 bases between the two germline ends. This CDR3 contains 16 residues. The CDR3 region is CATSRTLGGLNGELFF. The DNA for the CDR3 is TGTGCCACCAGCAGAACCCTCGGGGGTTTGAACGGGGAGCTGTTTTTT.

This clonotype was recorded at least ten times. J is TRBJ2-5 and V is TRBV12-3 or TRBV12-4; 8 positions agree with TRBD2. The CDR3 is made up of 15 amino acids. V dropped 4 bases and J dropped 5; count of bases not matched to a gene: 9. CDR3 protein: CASSSPGGAGETQYF. The DNA of the CDR3 is TGTGCCAGCAGTTCTCCCGGGGGGGCCGGGGAGACCCAGTACTTC.

This clonotype was detected ten times or more. V gene TRBV2 combines with J gene TRBJ2-1; D gene ambiguous. Per germline, CDR1 SNHLY and CDR2 FYNNEI. V lost 7 bases, J lost 0 bases, and 13 bases lay in between. This CDR3 spans 15 amino acids. CDR3 nucleotides: TGTGCCAGCACCATAGACTCCCCCTCCTACAATGAGCAGTTCTTC. Translated, it gives CASTIDSPSYNEQFF.

This clonotype was recorded at least ten times. The chain carries TRBV7-2 and TRBJ2-2; the D gene is possibly TRBD1 (6 bases). Germline CDR1 SGHTA, CDR2 FQGNSA. Trimming shortened V by 4 bases and J by 6 bases, and 18 bases separated the two germline ends. CDR3 length: 16 residues. The CDR3: CASSYSGTREAGELFF. CDR3 in DNA: TGTGCCAGCAGCTACTCCGGGACACGAGAGGCCGGGGAGCTGTTTTTT.

Comments on this clonotype: One base away lies a much larger clone, so this may be a sequencing read error. This rearrangement joins TRBV7-8 to TRBJ2-1, with no clear D. The germline gives CDR1 SGHVS, CDR2 FQNEAQ. This CDR3 comprises 16 residues. CDR3 sequence reads: CVSSPHFTPGYNEQFF. The CDR3 DNA reads as TGTGTCAGCAGCCCCCACTTTACCCCGGGTTACAATGAGCAGTTCTTC.